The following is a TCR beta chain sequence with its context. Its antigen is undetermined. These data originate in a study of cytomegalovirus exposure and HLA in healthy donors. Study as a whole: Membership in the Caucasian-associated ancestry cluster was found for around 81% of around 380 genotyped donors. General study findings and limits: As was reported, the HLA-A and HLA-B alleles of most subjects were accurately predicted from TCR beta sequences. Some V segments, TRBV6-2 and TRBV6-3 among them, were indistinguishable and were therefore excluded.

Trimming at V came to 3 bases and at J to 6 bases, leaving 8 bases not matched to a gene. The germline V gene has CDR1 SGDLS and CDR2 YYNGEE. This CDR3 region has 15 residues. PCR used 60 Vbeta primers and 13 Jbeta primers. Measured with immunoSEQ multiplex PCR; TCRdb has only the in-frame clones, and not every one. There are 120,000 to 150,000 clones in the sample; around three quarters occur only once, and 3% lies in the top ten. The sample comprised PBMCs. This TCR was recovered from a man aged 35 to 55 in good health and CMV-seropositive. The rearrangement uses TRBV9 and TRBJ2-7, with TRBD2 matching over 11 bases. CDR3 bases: TGTGCCAGCAGCGCCGATAGCGGGAGGGCTCGCGAGCAGTACTTC. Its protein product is CASSADSGRAREQYF.